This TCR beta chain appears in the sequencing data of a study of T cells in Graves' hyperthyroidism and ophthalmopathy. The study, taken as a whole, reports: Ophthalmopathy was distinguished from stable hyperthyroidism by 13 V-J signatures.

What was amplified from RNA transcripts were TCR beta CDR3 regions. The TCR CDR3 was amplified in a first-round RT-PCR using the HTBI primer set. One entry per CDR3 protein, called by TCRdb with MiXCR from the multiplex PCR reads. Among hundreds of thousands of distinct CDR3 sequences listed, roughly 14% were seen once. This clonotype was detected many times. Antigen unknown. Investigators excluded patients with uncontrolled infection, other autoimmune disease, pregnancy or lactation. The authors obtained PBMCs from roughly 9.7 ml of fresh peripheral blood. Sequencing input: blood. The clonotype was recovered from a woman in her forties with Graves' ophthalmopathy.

CDR3 protein: CASSIPRGNMNTEAFF. The DNA for the CDR3 is TGTGCCAGTAGTATTCCCAGGGGGAACATGAACACTGAAGCTTTCTTT. The rearrangement uses TRBV19 and TRBJ1-1; 7 bases align to TRBD1. Germline V gene data show CDR1 as LNHDA and CDR2 as SQIVND (reference sequence). The length of the CDR3 is 16 residues. V lost 3 bases to trimming and J lost 0 bases; unmatched junction nucleotides: 7.